This T cell receptor beta chain was retrieved from a study of identical twins. Whole-study results and caveats: Clonotypes of the beta chain that were abundant in cord blood carried fewer insertions (memory repertoires showed none).

This clonotype was seen a few times. Its antigen is as yet unknown. TCRdb reprocessed the 5' RACE reads with MiXCR, giving one entry per CDR3 protein. This sample has hundreds of thousands of distinct CDR3 sequences, with 8% to 9.5% found just once. This CDR3 is built from 14 residues. The V gene lost 4 bases and the J gene lost 8 bases, with 15 bases spanning the gap. CDR1 and CDR2 (germline): SGHTA, FQGTGA. Everyone who gave samples was a healthy Caucasian. This same sample was also taken into another study, of yellow fever vaccine responses in identical twins.

The V call is TRBV7-3, the J call TRBJ2-1; D gene uncertain. This clonotype was obtained from a woman between 18 and 29 years old in good health. The sample comprised CD8+ T cells sorted from blood. CDR3 sequence reads: CASSSGLGFDEQFF. In DNA form, the CDR3 reads TGTGCCAGCAGCTCGGGCCTCGGATTCGATGAGCAGTTCTTC.